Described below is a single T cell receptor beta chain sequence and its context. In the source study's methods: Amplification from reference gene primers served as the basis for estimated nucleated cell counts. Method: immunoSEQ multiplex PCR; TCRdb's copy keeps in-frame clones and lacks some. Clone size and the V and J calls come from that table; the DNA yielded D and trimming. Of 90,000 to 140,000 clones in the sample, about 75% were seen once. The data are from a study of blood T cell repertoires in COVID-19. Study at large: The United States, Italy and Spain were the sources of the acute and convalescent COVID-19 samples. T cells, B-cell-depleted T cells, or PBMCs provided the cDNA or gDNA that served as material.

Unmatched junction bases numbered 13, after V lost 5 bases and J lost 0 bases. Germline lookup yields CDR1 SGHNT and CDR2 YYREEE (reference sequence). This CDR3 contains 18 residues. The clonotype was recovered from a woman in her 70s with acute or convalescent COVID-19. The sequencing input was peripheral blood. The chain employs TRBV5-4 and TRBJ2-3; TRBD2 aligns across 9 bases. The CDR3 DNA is TGTGCCAGCAGTTCAGTCACTAAAGCGGGGGGAAGCACAGATACGCAGTATTTT. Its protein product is CASSSVTKAGGSTDTQYF.